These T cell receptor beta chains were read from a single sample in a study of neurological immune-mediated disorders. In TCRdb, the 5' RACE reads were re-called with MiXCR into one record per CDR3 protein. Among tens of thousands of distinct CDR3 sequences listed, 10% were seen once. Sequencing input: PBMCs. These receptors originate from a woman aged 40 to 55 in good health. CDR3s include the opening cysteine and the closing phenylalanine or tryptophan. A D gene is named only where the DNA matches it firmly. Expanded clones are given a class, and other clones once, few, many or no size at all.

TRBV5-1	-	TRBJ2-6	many	TGCGCCAGCAGACAAGGGACCGGGGCCAACGTCCTGACTTTC	CASRQGTGANVLTF
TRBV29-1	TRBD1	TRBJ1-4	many	TGCAGCGTTGAGGGGACAGGGAGGGAAAAACTGTTTTTT	CSVEGTGREKLFF
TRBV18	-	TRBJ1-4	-	TGTGCCAGCTCATCACGGAACCGCGGGGGCCGCAATGAAAAACTGTTTTTT	CASSSRNRGGRNEKLFF
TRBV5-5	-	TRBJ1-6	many	TGTGCCAGCAGCTTGCTGGATAATTCACCCCTCCACTTT	CASSLLDNSPLHF
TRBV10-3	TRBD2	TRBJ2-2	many	TGTGCCATCCTTCGGGCGGGAGGAACCGGGGAGCTGTTTTTT	CAILRAGGTGELFF
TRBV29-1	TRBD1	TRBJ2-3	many	TGCAGCGTTGATATCAGGGGGCGGACAGATACGCAGTATTTT	CSVDIRGRTDTQYF
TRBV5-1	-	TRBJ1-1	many	TGCGCCAGCCGCTTTCGGGAGGAGGGGACTGAAGCTTTCTTT	CASRFREEGTEAFF
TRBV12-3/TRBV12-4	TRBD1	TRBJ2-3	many	TGTGCCAGCAGTCTCGCCCGTACAGGGGTAGGAGATACGCAGTATTTT	CASSLARTGVGDTQYF
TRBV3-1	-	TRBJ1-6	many	TGTGCCAGCAGCCCGTGGGACCCTGTAGGTTCACCCCTCCACTTT	CASSPWDPVGSPLHF
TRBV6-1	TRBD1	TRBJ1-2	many	TGTGCCAGCCCAGGGGGTGGACCTTATGGCTACACCTTC	CASPGGGPYGYTF